Below are 7 T cell receptor beta chains sequenced from a single sample in a study of cytomegalovirus exposure and HLA in healthy donors. PCR used 60 Vbeta primers and 13 Jbeta primers. The repertoire was sequenced with immunoSEQ multiplex PCR; TCRdb's copy has only in-frame clones and lacks some. The sample lists 150,000 to 190,000 clones, around 79% occurring once. The sequencing input was PBMCs. The receptors come from a man younger than 35 in good health and CMV-seronegative.

The genes are TRBV4-3 and TRBJ2-2; possible D gene TRBD2, 7 bases. Germline CDR1 is LGHNA and CDR2 is YSLEER. The CDR3 spans 18 residues. V was pared by 1 base and J by 6 bases, with 21 bases between. The CDR3 loop is CASSQGFTGGRNPGELFF. CDR3 sequence (DNA): TGCGCCAGCAGCCAAGGTTTCACGGGGGGCCGGAATCCCGGGGAGCTGTTTTTT.

This clone appeared a single time. V is TRBV28 and J is TRBJ1-4, with D possibly TRBD1 on 6 matching bases. Germline V gene sequence: CDR1 MDHEN, CDR2 SYDVKM. Trimming removed 8 bases at V and 4 bases at J, with 11 bases between. The CDR3 is 13 residues long. The CDR3 sequence is CASLGGVNEKLFF. The CDR3 DNA is TGTGCCAGCCTAGGGGGGGTTAATGAAAAACTGTTTTTT.

This clone was detected only once. This rearrangement joins TRBV6-4 to TRBJ2-3; 7 nucleotides match TRBD1. The V gene end was trimmed by 5 bases and the J gene end by 3 bases; junction bases not matched to a gene: 8. The CDR3 sequence is 15 residues long. Germline V gene data show CDR1 as MRHNA and CDR2 as SNTAGT. The CDR3 region has the DNA TGTGCCAGCAGTCCCGGGACAGTGGGGACAGATACGCAGTATTTT. The encoded protein is CASSPGTVGTDTQYF.

The V call is TRBV6-1, the J call TRBJ1-1, with D maybe TRBD1 (6 bases). Trimming removed 3 bases at V and 1 base at J, with 24 bases between. This CDR3 contains 19 residues. Germline V gene lookup returns CDR1 MNHNS and CDR2 SASEGT. The DNA of the CDR3 is TGTGCCAGCAGTGATGATGGGGGCCCAGTCGTAGGGCGGAACACTGAAGCTTTCTTT. Encoded protein: CASSDDGGPVVGRNTEAFF.

The J gene is TRBJ2-7, the V gene TRBV9; 11 nucleotides agree with TRBD2. There are 16 residues in the CDR3. V shed 3 bases, J shed 2 bases, and the junction held 7 bases outside the gene matches. Germline CDR1 reads SGDLS; CDR2 reads YYNGEE. The CDR3: CASSAQTSGATYEQYF. CDR3 nucleotide sequence: TGTGCCAGCAGCGCTCAGACTAGCGGGGCTACCTACGAGCAGTACTTC.

The chain joins TRBV2 to TRBJ2-7, with 14 bases lining up with TRBD2. Germline V gene lookup returns CDR1 SNHLY and CDR2 FYNNEI. V shed 9 bases, J shed 0 bases, and the junction held 4 bases outside the gene matches. The CDR3 is 15 residues long. Here the CDR3 reads CARGGLAGGSYEQYF. In DNA form, the CDR3 reads TGTGCCAGGGGCGGACTAGCGGGGGGCTCCTACGAGCAGTACTTC.

The rearrangement uses TRBV30 and TRBJ1-2, with 9 bases fitting TRBD1. The CDR3 sequence is 14 residues long. V dropped 4 bases and J dropped 7; count of bases not matched to a gene: 10. The germline V gene has CDR1 GTSNPN and CDR2 SVGIG (reference sequence). The CDR3 here is CAWNQQGAWGGYTF. The CDR3 nucleotides read TGTGCCTGGAACCAACAGGGGGCATGGGGTGGCTACACCTTC.